Given below is one TCR beta chain in context. This sample was included in a study of blood T cell repertoires in COVID-19. Looked up from germline, CDR1 is ENHRY and CDR2 is SYGVKD. This CDR3 is 14 amino acids long. With 6 bases removed from V and 3 bases from J, the gap between germline ends came to 14 bases. Measured with immunoSEQ multiplex PCR; TCRdb has only the in-frame clones, and not every one. This table holds about 39,000 clones, about 82% found once. Sequenced: peripheral blood. The receptor comes from a man in his 70s with acute or convalescent COVID-19. V and J are TRBV10-3 and TRBJ2-5, with D uncertain. DNA of the CDR3: TGTGCCATCAGAGGAGACGACCAAAAAGAGACCCAGTACTTC. Translation: CAIRGDDQKETQYF.